The sequence of this T cell receptor beta chain was determined in a study of T cell responses to AZD1222 COVID-19 vaccine. At the level of the study: Analysis merged second doses at about 4 or about 12 weeks. Study results and caveats: With dominance at 160-218 and 743-854, vaccine-associated CD4 TCRs spanned spike. White British donors predominated, females outnumbered males, and clonal diversity was possibly underestimated. Sampling captured repertoires only after the peak T cell response.

Clones were read by immunoSEQ multiplex PCR, and TCRdb kept only the in-frame ones, dropping some. This sample carries 150,000 to 200,000 clones, 92% of them seen once, and the ten largest clones take about 10%. Comments on this clone: What it binds is not known.

Germline CDR1 and CDR2: KGHDR and SFDVKD. V was clipped by 4 bases and J by 2 bases, with 4 bases between them. This CDR3 region has 12 residues. The sequence came from an adult in good health. Sequencing used peripheral blood, obtained on day 0 of AZD1222 vaccination. The gene calls are TRBV24-1 and TRBJ1-2; no reliable D call. The CDR3 coding sequence is TGTGCCACCAGTGACAGAAACTATGGCTACACCTTC. Its protein product is CATSDRNYGYTF.